A selection of T cell receptor beta chains follows, all from one sample in a study of CD8 T cells in Susac syndrome. TCRdb ran MiXCR on the immunoSEQ multiplex PCR reads and lists one entry per CDR3 protein. The sample consists of under 200,000 distinct CDR3 sequences, 85% to 95% of them appearing once. Sequencing input: CD4+ T cells from PBMCs. These receptors were collected from a human donor in good health. Each CDR3 is given with its conserved first and last residue. Each record gives: V gene, J gene, clone size, D gene, CDR3 DNA, CDR3 protein. D genes are given only for firm matches. The size of a clone is reported for some rows only, either as once, few or many, or as a class for expanded clones.

V: TRBV7-8
J: TRBJ2-1
size: NA
D: NA
DNA: TGTGCCAGCAGCCGATTAAATGAGCAGTTCTTC
CDR3: CASSRLNEQFF

V: TRBV2
J: TRBJ1-1
size: NA
D: NA
DNA: TGTGCCAGCAGTCTACAGGGCGCCGGGGGAGCTTTCTTT
CDR3: CASSLQGAGGAFF

V: TRBV7-9
J: TRBJ1-2
size: few
D: NA
DNA: TGTGCCAGCAGCTTAACCAACTATGGCTACACCTTC
CDR3: CASSLTNYGYTF

V: TRBV19
J: TRBJ2-5
size: NA
D: NA
DNA: TGTGCCAGTAGTATATCACTCAACACCCAAGAGACCCAGTACTTC
CDR3: CASSISLNTQETQYF

V: TRBV7-3
J: TRBJ2-2
size: NA
D: TRBD2
DNA: TGTGCCAGCAGCTTAGCGGGGGGCCGCAGCGGGGAGCTGTTTTTT
CDR3: CASSLAGGRSGELFF

V: TRBV7-9
J: TRBJ1-1
size: NA
D: TRBD1
DNA: TGTGCCAGCAGCTTTACGACAGGGAGGACTGAAGCTTTCTTT
CDR3: CASSFTTGRTEAFF

V: TRBV7-2
J: TRBJ2-2
size: NA
D: TRBD2
DNA: TGTGCCAGCAGCTCCTCGGGACTAGCGGGGTCTCACACCGGGGAGCTGTTTTTT
CDR3: CASSSSGLAGSHTGELFF

V: TRBV5-6
J: TRBJ1-4
size: NA
D: NA
DNA: TGTGCCAGCAGCTTGGTTGGAGGAACAACTAATGAAAAACTGTTTTTT
CDR3: CASSLVGGTTNEKLFF

V: TRBV20-1
J: TRBJ2-7
size: once
D: TRBD1
DNA: TGCAGTGCTAGAATATCCGGGACAGGGAATACTCGTACCTCCTACGAGCAGTACTTC
CDR3: CSARISGTGNTRTSYEQYF

V: TRBV5-1
J: TRBJ1-1
size: NA
D: NA
DNA: TGCGCCAGCAGTCAAGAAGGGACTGAAGCTTTCTTT
CDR3: CASSQEGTEAFF

V: TRBV3-1
J: TRBJ1-2
size: NA
D: NA
DNA: TGTGCCAGCAGCACTCAAGTTCCCATAAAGACCTATGGCTACACCTTC
CDR3: CASSTQVPIKTYGYTF

V: TRBV5-1
J: TRBJ2-6
size: NA
D: NA
DNA: TGCGCCAGCAGGGGTACAGGCTCTGGGGCCAACGTCCTGACTTTC
CDR3: CASRGTGSGANVLTF

V: TRBV7-8
J: TRBJ2-5
size: NA
D: NA
DNA: TGTGCCAGCAGCTTAGGGACCCCCGTCAAGACCCAGTACTTC
CDR3: CASSLGTPVKTQYF

V: TRBV7-2
J: TRBJ1-1
size: NA
D: TRBD1
DNA: TGTGCCAGCAGCTTAGAAGGACAGGTGAACACTGAAGCTTTCTTT
CDR3: CASSLEGQVNTEAFF

V: TRBV18
J: TRBJ2-5
size: once
D: NA
DNA: TGTGCCAGCTCACGGGTACGACTTAACCAAGAGACCCAGTACTTC
CDR3: CASSRVRLNQETQYF

V: TRBV7-2
J: TRBJ1-1
size: NA
D: NA
DNA: TGTGCCAGCAGACGTACGAGGAACACTGAAGCTTTCTTT
CDR3: CASRRTRNTEAFF

V: TRBV29-1
J: TRBJ2-5
size: NA
D: TRBD2
DNA: TGCAGCGTTTGGACTAGCAGGGGCCAAGAGACCCAGTACTTC
CDR3: CSVWTSRGQETQYF

V: TRBV5-1
J: TRBJ2-5
size: NA
D: NA
DNA: TGCGCCAGCAGCTTGGCGGGGACCTCTGAGACCCAGTACTTC
CDR3: CASSLAGTSETQYF

V: TRBV24-1
J: TRBJ1-2
size: NA
D: NA
DNA: TGTGCCACCAGTGGTCCGCCGCAGGTTGGCTACACCTTC
CDR3: CATSGPPQVGYTF

V: TRBV7-2
J: TRBJ1-2
size: NA
D: TRBD1
DNA: TGTGCCACCAAACCGGGACAGGGGCTCAACTATGGCTACACCTTC
CDR3: CATKPGQGLNYGYTF

V: TRBV6-6
J: TRBJ2-1
size: once
D: TRBD2
DNA: TGTGCCAGCAGTTACTGGTCTAGCGGGGACAATGAGCAGTTCTTC
CDR3: CASSYWSSGDNEQFF

V: TRBV6-5
J: TRBJ1-5
size: few
D: NA
DNA: TGTGCCAGCAGTTATACAGTCAATCAGCCCCAGCATTTT
CDR3: CASSYTVNQPQHF